This T cell receptor (beta chain) was recorded in a study of T cell repertoires in cytomegalovirus infection. As for the study in general: The public TCR beta signatures pointed to both CMV infection and matching HLA type.

Study-level findings and limits: It was HLA-C-restricted CMV-specific TCR beta clonotypes that dominated the response ex vivo. Carriage of CMV together with the relevant HLA was identifiable through cumulative public TCR beta family frequency.

TCRdb used MiXCR to reprocess the reads, holding one entry per CDR3 protein. The sample lists about 490,000 distinct CDR3 sequences, around a quarter occurring once. This clonotype has a handful of counts. What it recognizes is unknown. The germline gives CDR1 MDHEN, CDR2 SYDVKM. The CDR3 is made up of 15 amino acids. Trimming took 2 bases from V and 1 from J, leaving 12 bases between them. The sequenced material came from PBMCs. This TCR was sampled from a human donor in good health (CMV status not recorded). Some clones in this sample may be carry-over from other donors' samples. The chain uses TRBV28 and TRBJ2-7; possibly TRBD2 for D (6 bases). The CDR3, as DNA: TGTGCCAGCAGTTTACCCGGGAGCGGGTCCTACGAGCAGTACTTC. This gives the protein CASSLPGSGSYEQYF.